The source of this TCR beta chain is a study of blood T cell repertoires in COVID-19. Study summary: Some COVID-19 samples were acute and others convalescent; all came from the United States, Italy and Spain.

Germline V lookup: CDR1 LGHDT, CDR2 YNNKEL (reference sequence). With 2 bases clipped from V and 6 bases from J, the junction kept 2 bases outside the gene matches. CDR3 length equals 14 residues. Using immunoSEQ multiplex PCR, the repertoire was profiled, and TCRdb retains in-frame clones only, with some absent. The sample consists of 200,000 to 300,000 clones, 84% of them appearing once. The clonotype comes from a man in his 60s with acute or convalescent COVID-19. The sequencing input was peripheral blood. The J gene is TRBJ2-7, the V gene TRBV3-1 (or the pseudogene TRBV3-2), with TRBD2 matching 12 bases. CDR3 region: CASSQRLAGVEQYF. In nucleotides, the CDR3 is TGTGCCAGCAGCCAAAGACTAGCGGGAGTCGAGCAGTACTTC.